This is a list of T cell receptor beta chains from one sample in a study of cytomegalovirus exposure and HLA in healthy donors. Only in-frame clones appear in the TCRdb table, and some are missing; sequencing was by immunoSEQ multiplex PCR. Among more than 65,000 clones, 82% were seen once, and the ten largest hold over 1.5%. The material sequenced was PBMCs. Source of these receptors: a man aged 18 to 30 in good health and CMV-seronegative. The CDR3 runs from the conserved cysteine through the conserved F or W. Fields, in order: J gene, V gene, D gene, clone size, CDR3 length, CDR3 protein, CDR3 DNA. The D gene is left open where the match is weak. Clone size is given for some rows only: seen once, a few or many times, or a class if the clone is expanded.

J gene: TRBJ2-7
V gene: TRBV27
D gene: TRBD2
clone size: .
CDR3 length: 15
CDR3 protein: CASSLGLAGSYEQYF
CDR3 DNA: TGTGCCAGCAGTTTGGGACTAGCGGGATCCTACGAGCAGTACTTC

J gene: TRBJ1-1
V gene: TRBV29-1
D gene: .
clone size: .
CDR3 length: 12
CDR3 protein: CSVSQIGTEAFF
CDR3 DNA: TGCAGCGTTAGTCAAATAGGGACAGAAGCTTTCTTT

J gene: TRBJ2-2
V gene: TRBV7-6
D gene: .
clone size: .
CDR3 length: 15
CDR3 protein: CASSSHRERDGELFF
CDR3 DNA: TGTGCCAGCAGCTCGCACCGGGAGAGAGACGGGGAGCTGTTTTTT

J gene: TRBJ2-5
V gene: TRBV27
D gene: TRBD2
clone size: .
CDR3 length: 14
CDR3 protein: CASSPLAGAETQYF
CDR3 DNA: TGTGCCAGCAGTCCATTAGCGGGGGCCGAGACCCAGTACTTC

J gene: TRBJ1-2
V gene: TRBV9
D gene: TRBD1
clone size: few
CDR3 length: 14
CDR3 protein: CASSVAGQGSGYTF
CDR3 DNA: TGTGCCAGCAGCGTAGCGGGACAGGGGAGTGGCTACACCTTC

J gene: TRBJ2-6
V gene: TRBV28
D gene: TRBD1
clone size: .
CDR3 length: 18
CDR3 protein: CASSSRQGVSPGANVLTF
CDR3 DNA: TGTGCCAGCAGTTCCCGACAGGGTGTCAGTCCTGGGGCCAACGTCCTGACTTTC

J gene: TRBJ1-1
V gene: TRBV4-1
D gene: TRBD1
clone size: .
CDR3 length: 15
CDR3 protein: CASSPGQLMNTEAFF
CDR3 DNA: TGCGCCAGCAGCCCGGGACAGCTAATGAACACTGAAGCTTTCTTT

J gene: TRBJ2-6
V gene: TRBV28
D gene: .
clone size: once
CDR3 length: 16
CDR3 protein: CASSRNRVSGANVLTF
CDR3 DNA: TGTGCCAGCAGCCGTAACAGGGTATCGGGGGCCAACGTCCTGACTTTC

J gene: TRBJ2-2
V gene: TRBV5-4
D gene: .
clone size: .
CDR3 length: 14
CDR3 protein: CAGSLAGGSGELFF
CDR3 DNA: TGTGCCGGCAGCTTGGCCGGGGGTTCCGGGGAGCTGTTTTTT

J gene: TRBJ2-5
V gene: TRBV29-1
D gene: .
clone size: once
CDR3 length: 12
CDR3 protein: CSVPDIQETQYF
CDR3 DNA: TGCAGCGTTCCGGACATCCAAGAGACCCAGTACTTC

J gene: TRBJ1-4
V gene: TRBV2
D gene: TRBD1
clone size: .
CDR3 length: 16
CDR3 protein: CASSLGTGSTNEKLFF
CDR3 DNA: TGTGCCAGCAGCCTAGGGACAGGGAGTACTAATGAAAAACTGTTTTTT

J gene: TRBJ2-3
V gene: TRBV10-2
D gene: .
clone size: .
CDR3 length: 12
CDR3 protein: CASSDGRDTQYF
CDR3 DNA: TGCGCCAGCAGTGATGGCAGGGATACGCAGTATTTT

J gene: TRBJ2-2
V gene: TRBV4-2
D gene: .
clone size: once
CDR3 length: 15
CDR3 protein: CASSQDRDKTGELFF
CDR3 DNA: TGTGCCAGCAGCCAAGATCGAGACAAAACCGGGGAGCTGTTTTTT

J gene: TRBJ2-1
V gene: TRBV7-9
D gene: .
clone size: .
CDR3 length: 15
CDR3 protein: CASRMARGALDEQFF
CDR3 DNA: TGTGCCAGCAGAATGGCGCGCGGGGCTTTGGATGAGCAGTTCTTC

J gene: TRBJ2-6
V gene: TRBV19
D gene: .
clone size: .
CDR3 length: 15
CDR3 protein: CASSGWGAGANVLTF
CDR3 DNA: TGTGCCAGTAGTGGGTGGGGCGCTGGGGCCAACGTCCTGACTTTC

J gene: TRBJ1-1
V gene: TRBV7-6
D gene: .
clone size: .
CDR3 length: 14
CDR3 protein: CASSLGTGNTEAFF
CDR3 DNA: TGTGCCAGCAGCTTAGGTACGGGGAACACTGAAGCTTTCTTT

J gene: TRBJ2-7
V gene: TRBV7-9
D gene: TRBD1
clone size: .
CDR3 length: 15
CDR3 protein: CASSEGQEITTRKYF
CDR3 DNA: TGTGCCAGCAGCGAGGGACAGGAGATTACTACGAGGAAGTACTTC

J gene: TRBJ1-2
V gene: TRBV7-2
D gene: TRBD1
clone size: .
CDR3 length: 13
CDR3 protein: CASTPGGQGGYTF
CDR3 DNA: TGTGCCAGCACCCCAGGGGGACAAGGTGGCTACACCTTC

J gene: TRBJ1-4
V gene: TRBV2
D gene: TRBD1
clone size: .
CDR3 length: 15
CDR3 protein: CASSPTGGSNEKLFF
CDR3 DNA: TGTGCCAGCAGCCCCACAGGGGGGTCTAATGAAAAACTGTTTTTT

J gene: TRBJ2-3
V gene: TRBV6-4
D gene: TRBD2
clone size: .
CDR3 length: 15
CDR3 protein: CASSGLAGSTDTQYF
CDR3 DNA: TGTGCCAGCAGCGGACTAGCGGGTAGCACAGATACGCAGTATTTT

J gene: TRBJ2-2
V gene: TRBV7-9
D gene: .
clone size: .
CDR3 length: 16
CDR3 protein: CASSLVSGELPGELFF
CDR3 DNA: TGTGCCAGCAGCTTAGTTAGCGGTGAACTACCCGGGGAGCTGTTTTTT

J gene: TRBJ1-2
V gene: TRBV7-8
D gene: TRBD1
clone size: .
CDR3 length: 17
CDR3 protein: CASSLRLRQGASYGYTF
CDR3 DNA: TGTGCCAGCAGCTTAAGGCTTAGACAGGGGGCCAGCTATGGCTACACCTTC

J gene: TRBJ1-2
V gene: TRBV19
D gene: TRBD1
clone size: few
CDR3 length: 13
CDR3 protein: CASSIQGDYGYTF
CDR3 DNA: TGTGCCAGTAGTATACAGGGGGACTATGGCTACACCTTC

J gene: TRBJ2-2
V gene: TRBV4-2
D gene: TRBD1
clone size: .
CDR3 length: 17
CDR3 protein: CASSPRTGQGATGELFF
CDR3 DNA: TGTGCCAGCAGCCCGCGCACGGGACAGGGGGCCACCGGGGAGCTGTTTTTT

J gene: TRBJ2-7
V gene: TRBV4-3
D gene: TRBD1
clone size: .
CDR3 length: 15
CDR3 protein: CASSQGRQGAYEQYF
CDR3 DNA: TGCGCCAGCAGCCAAGGTAGACAGGGGGCCTACGAGCAGTACTTC

J gene: TRBJ1-1
V gene: TRBV7-9
D gene: .
clone size: .
CDR3 length: 17
CDR3 protein: CASSLVGQGTMNTEAFF
CDR3 DNA: TGTGCCAGCAGCTTAGTAGGCCAGGGGACGATGAACACTGAAGCTTTCTTT

J gene: TRBJ2-5
V gene: TRBV7-2
D gene: .
clone size: .
CDR3 length: 13
CDR3 protein: CASSIDRQETQYF
CDR3 DNA: TGTGCCAGCAGCATCGACAGGCAAGAGACCCAGTACTTC

J gene: TRBJ1-4
V gene: TRBV7-2
D gene: .
clone size: .
CDR3 length: 12
CDR3 protein: CASSLATTGPVF
CDR3 DNA: TGTGCCAGCAGCTTAGCGACGACAGGTCCGGTTTTT

J gene: TRBJ2-1
V gene: TRBV7-9
D gene: TRBD2
clone size: .
CDR3 length: 16
CDR3 protein: CASSFSGGAAYNEQFF
CDR3 DNA: TGTGCCAGCAGCTTTAGCGGGGGGGCCGCCTACAATGAGCAGTTCTTC

J gene: TRBJ1-1
V gene: TRBV30
D gene: TRBD1
clone size: .
CDR3 length: 15
CDR3 protein: CACQTGGSRNTEAFF
CDR3 DNA: TGTGCCTGTCAGACAGGGGGCTCTCGGAACACTGAAGCTTTCTTT

J gene: TRBJ2-3
V gene: TRBV30
D gene: TRBD2
clone size: .
CDR3 length: 17
CDR3 protein: CAWTRRGGRQITDTQYF
CDR3 DNA: TGTGCCTGGACACGGCGGGGGGGACGCCAGATCACAGATACGCAGTATTTT

J gene: TRBJ2-1
V gene: TRBV14
D gene: .
clone size: .
CDR3 length: 11
CDR3 protein: CASTSRCEQFF
CDR3 DNA: TGTGCCAGCACCTCCCGGTGTGAGCAGTTCTTC

J gene: TRBJ1-4
V gene: TRBV11-2
D gene: .
clone size: .
CDR3 length: 17
CDR3 protein: CASSPTWGGATNEKLFF
CDR3 DNA: TGTGCCAGCAGCCCGACCTGGGGGGGGGCTACTAATGAAAAACTGTTTTTT

J gene: TRBJ2-7
V gene: TRBV10-3
D gene: .
clone size: .
CDR3 length: 14
CDR3 protein: CAISERTDAYEQYF
CDR3 DNA: TGTGCCATCAGTGAGCGGACAGACGCTTACGAGCAGTACTTC

J gene: TRBJ1-3
V gene: TRBV5-6
D gene: TRBD1
clone size: .
CDR3 length: 15
CDR3 protein: CASSYRDRAGNTIYF
CDR3 DNA: TGTGCCAGCAGCTATCGGGACAGGGCTGGAAACACCATATATTTT

J gene: TRBJ1-1
V gene: TRBV28
D gene: TRBD1
clone size: .
CDR3 length: 13
CDR3 protein: CASRTGFITEAFF
CDR3 DNA: TGTGCCAGCAGGACAGGGTTTATCACTGAAGCTTTCTTT

J gene: TRBJ2-7
V gene: TRBV10-3
D gene: .
clone size: few
CDR3 length: 14
CDR3 protein: CAISLIQGSYEQYF
CDR3 DNA: TGTGCCATCAGCTTAATTCAGGGGTCCTACGAGCAGTACTTC

J gene: TRBJ2-7
V gene: TRBV7-9
D gene: .
clone size: large
CDR3 length: 13
CDR3 protein: CASRDTLSYEQYF
CDR3 DNA: TGTGCCAGCAGGGACACCCTCTCCTACGAGCAGTACTTC

J gene: TRBJ2-7
V gene: TRBV19
D gene: TRBD1
clone size: .
CDR3 length: 17
CDR3 protein: CASSRKLQGEASYEQYF
CDR3 DNA: TGTGCCAGTAGCCGAAAGCTACAGGGGGAGGCTAGTTACGAGCAGTACTTC

J gene: TRBJ1-4
V gene: TRBV28
D gene: .
clone size: .
CDR3 length: 12
CDR3 protein: CASSYIHEKLFF
CDR3 DNA: TGTGCCAGCAGTTACATTCATGAAAAACTGTTTTTT

J gene: TRBJ2-2
V gene: TRBV9
D gene: TRBD2
clone size: few
CDR3 length: 16
CDR3 protein: CASSVYVAGDAGELFF
CDR3 DNA: TGTGCCAGCAGCGTTTATGTAGCGGGAGATGCCGGGGAGCTGTTTTTT

J gene: TRBJ2-1
V gene: TRBV7-2
D gene: TRBD2
clone size: .
CDR3 length: 17
CDR3 protein: CASSFPSSGGTADEQFF
CDR3 DNA: TGTGCCAGCAGCTTCCCATCTAGCGGGGGGACGGCAGATGAGCAGTTCTTC

J gene: TRBJ2-3
V gene: TRBV4-1
D gene: TRBD2
clone size: .
CDR3 length: 15
CDR3 protein: CASSQTGLASDTQYF
CDR3 DNA: TGCGCCAGCAGCCAAACAGGACTAGCCTCAGATACGCAGTATTTT

J gene: TRBJ1-4
V gene: TRBV2
D gene: .
clone size: once
CDR3 length: 17
CDR3 protein: CASSDPERGKANEKLFF
CDR3 DNA: TGTGCCAGCAGTGACCCCGAAAGGGGGAAAGCTAATGAAAAACTGTTTTTT

J gene: TRBJ1-5
V gene: TRBV18
D gene: .
clone size: few
CDR3 length: 13
CDR3 protein: CASSPDRNQPQHF
CDR3 DNA: TGTGCCAGCTCACCGGACAGAAATCAGCCCCAGCATTTT

J gene: TRBJ2-2
V gene: TRBV28
D gene: TRBD2
clone size: .
CDR3 length: 18
CDR3 protein: CASSLSGLAGVRTGELFF
CDR3 DNA: TGTGCCAGCAGTTTGTCCGGACTAGCGGGAGTGCGGACCGGGGAGCTGTTTTTT

J gene: TRBJ2-3
V gene: TRBV30
D gene: TRBD2
clone size: .
CDR3 length: 15
CDR3 protein: CAWSGGGRATDTQYF
CDR3 DNA: TGTGCCTGGAGTGGTGGCGGGAGGGCGACAGATACGCAGTATTTT

J gene: TRBJ1-4
V gene: TRBV5-4
D gene: TRBD1
clone size: once
CDR3 length: 16
CDR3 protein: CAGSQFRDRENEKLFF
CDR3 DNA: TGTGCCGGCAGCCAATTCCGGGACAGGGAGAATGAAAAACTGTTTTTT

J gene: TRBJ1-1
V gene: TRBV7-9
D gene: .
clone size: .
CDR3 length: 14
CDR3 protein: CASSLGGRRTEAFF
CDR3 DNA: TGTGCCAGCAGCTTAGGGGGGCGCAGGACTGAAGCTTTCTTT

J gene: TRBJ1-2
V gene: TRBV28
D gene: TRBD1
clone size: .
CDR3 length: 14
CDR3 protein: CASSSQGSGWGYTF
CDR3 DNA: TGTGCCAGCAGTTCACAGGGGAGCGGGTGGGGCTACACCTTC

J gene: TRBJ2-5
V gene: TRBV5-1
D gene: .
clone size: .
CDR3 length: 14
CDR3 protein: CASSLALQMETQYF
CDR3 DNA: TGCGCCAGCAGCTTGGCCTTGCAGATGGAGACCCAGTACTTC

J gene: TRBJ1-4
V gene: TRBV6-5
D gene: TRBD1
clone size: few
CDR3 length: 15
CDR3 protein: CASSYLQTGDEKLFF
CDR3 DNA: TGTGCCAGCAGTTACCTGCAGACAGGGGATGAAAAACTGTTTTTT

J gene: TRBJ1-2
V gene: TRBV6-6
D gene: TRBD1
clone size: .
CDR3 length: 12
CDR3 protein: CASRTTGHGYTF
CDR3 DNA: TGTGCCAGCAGGACGACAGGGCACGGCTACACCTTC

J gene: TRBJ2-7
V gene: TRBV25-1
D gene: .
clone size: .
CDR3 length: 12
CDR3 protein: CASSEDYYEQYF
CDR3 DNA: TGTGCCAGCAGTGAGGACTATTACGAGCAGTACTTC

J gene: TRBJ2-3
V gene: TRBV6-6
D gene: .
clone size: .
CDR3 length: 15
CDR3 protein: CASSPEVAYTDTQYF
CDR3 DNA: TGTGCCAGCAGTCCAGAGGTGGCCTACACAGATACGCAGTATTTT

J gene: TRBJ1-1
V gene: TRBV7-8
D gene: TRBD1
clone size: .
CDR3 length: 15
CDR3 protein: CASRTQGQGVNGAFF
CDR3 DNA: TGTGCCAGCAGGACACAGGGACAGGGAGTCAATGGAGCTTTCTTT

J gene: TRBJ1-2
V gene: TRBV7-9
D gene: .
clone size: .
CDR3 length: 13
CDR3 protein: CASSLRLGDGYTF
CDR3 DNA: TGTGCCAGCAGCTTACGGCTAGGTGATGGCTACACCTTC